The clone carrying this TCR beta chain was seen a few times. V was clipped by 6 bases and J by 8 bases, with 13 bases between them. CDR3 size: 12 residues. The entry originates in a study of T-cell reconstitution after alpha-beta-depleted transplantation in children. Unique molecular identifiers tagged the TCRbeta library. TCRdb itself ran the PCR reads through MiXCR, one entry per CDR3 protein. This table has tens of thousands of distinct CDR3 sequences, 40% to 55% appearing once. This receptor was identified in a male patient aged 10-17 years who had a stem cell transplant for acute lymphoblastic leukemia, so the T cells may come from the graft donor. Sequencing was performed on PBMCs, mostly from graft donor cells, taken 360 days after TCRalphabeta/CD19-depleted stem cell transplant. The chain employs TRBV12-3 or TRBV12-4 and TRBJ1-2; D gene uncertain. Written as DNA, the CDR3 is TGTGCCAGCAGCCTGACGGGTTTGGGCTACACCTTC. Its protein product is CASSLTGLGYTF.